Each of the 24 T cell receptor beta chains below was sequenced from the same sample in a study of shared clonotypes between healthy human individuals. Naive CD8 isolation took CD45RO-negative cells positively selected for CCR7 and excluded terminally differentiated effector memory CD45RA+ cells. Using immunoSEQ multiplex PCR, the repertoire was profiled, and TCRdb retains in-frame clones only, with some absent. This repertoire shows nearly 2 million clones, about 95% found once; its top ten account for less than 1.5%. Material: naive CD8+ T cells sorted from blood. The receptors were sampled from a man aged 18 to 29 in good health.

In the case of this clone: Additional DNA sequences in this sample encode the identical CDR3. The rearrangement uses TRBV7-9 and TRBJ1-1, with TRBD1 matching over 7 bases. With 1 base clipped from V and 8 bases from J, the junction kept 1 base outside the gene matches. This CDR3 has 12 residues. Germline assignment: CDR1 SEHNR and CDR2 FQNEAQ (reference sequence). CDR3 region: CASSLGQGEAFF. The CDR3, as DNA: TGTGCCAGCAGCTTAGGACAGGGAGAAGCTTTCTTT.

The chain carries TRBV7-2 and TRBJ2-3; 12 bases align to TRBD1. V shed 5 bases and J 7 bases; nucleotides not matched to a gene: 10. Per the germline V gene, CDR1 is SGHTA and CDR2 is FQGNSA. The CDR3 sequence is 16 residues long. The DNA for the CDR3 is TGTGCCAGCAGCCTGCTGTGGGGACAGGGGGCCAATACGCAGTATTTT. This sequence encodes CASSLLWGQGANTQYF.

The V and J genes are TRBV29-1 and TRBJ2-2; D possibly corresponds to TRBD1 (5 bases). The germline V gene has CDR1 SQVTM and CDR2 ANQGSEA. CDR3 size: 12 residues. V lost 5 bases and J 3 bases, leaving 7 bases between the germline ends. CDR3 sequence reads: CSVSRDTGELFF. The CDR3 DNA reads as TGCAGCGTTTCCAGGGACACCGGGGAGCTGTTTTTT.

This sequence joins TRBV29-1 and TRBJ2-1, with 9 bases lining up with TRBD1. The V gene's germline CDR1 is SQVTM and CDR2 ANQGSEA. Trimming cost V 1 base and J 4 bases; bases outside gene matches: 2. The CDR3 has 14 amino acids. The CDR3 loop is CSVEGGTGYNEQFF. The CDR3, as DNA: TGCAGCGTTGAAGGAGGGACAGGGTACAATGAGCAGTTCTTC.

V usage is TRBV2 and J usage is TRBJ2-7; weak D call: TRBD1 (5 bases). Deletions cut 4 bases from V and 5 bases from J, with 18 bases between. The CDR3 length is 15 residues. The germline CDR1 and CDR2 sequences are SNHLY and FYNNEI. CDR3 protein: CASSVRQGKFHEQYF. CDR3 DNA sequence: TGTGCCAGCAGTGTAAGGCAGGGTAAATTCCACGAGCAGTACTTC.

CDR3 in DNA: TGTGCCAGCAGTCCGATTCTAGCGGGAGGGCCCTATGAGCAGTTCTTC. Translated, it gives CASSPILAGGPYEQFF. The V call is TRBV27, the J call TRBJ2-1; 12 nucleotides align to TRBD2. Germline-derived CDR1 and CDR2 are MNHEY and SMNVEV (reference sequence). With V trimmed by 5 bases and J by 8 bases, 10 bases remained unmatched. The CDR3 covers 16 residues.

The V and J genes are TRBV11-2 and TRBJ2-3, with 8 nucleotides matching TRBD2. Germline values: CDR1 SGHAT, CDR2 FQNNGV. The length of the CDR3 is 17 residues. V lost 0 bases to trimming and J lost 4 bases; unmatched junction nucleotides: 9. The CDR3 here is CASSLDQFGGASDTQYF. As DNA, the CDR3 is TGTGCCAGCAGCTTAGATCAATTCGGGGGGGCGTCAGATACGCAGTATTTT.

V is TRBV7-8 and J is TRBJ2-3, with unresolved D. The CDR3 contains 12 residues. Germline CDR1 reads SGHVS; CDR2 reads FQNEAQ. V lost 2 bases, J lost 4 bases, and 4 bases lay in between. The DNA of the CDR3 is TGTGCCAGCAGCTTAATCCCAGATACGCAGTATTTT. Encoded protein: CASSLIPDTQYF.

V gene TRBV5-4 combines with J gene TRBJ2-5; TRBD2 aligns across 8 bases. Germline values: CDR1 SGHNT, CDR2 YYREEE (reference sequence). The CDR3 is made up of 14 amino acids. The ends lost 0 bases at V and 5 bases at J; junction bases unmatched: 3. The CDR3 DNA sequence: TGTGCCAGCAGCTTGGCGGGGGGGAGGGAGACCCAGTACTTC. Protein sequence: CASSLAGGRETQYF.

On this clone: The same CDR3 can be traced to other DNA sequences in this sample. The J gene is TRBJ1-2, the V gene TRBV6-5; D is uncertain. Trimming took off 0 bases at V and 5 bases at J, with 7 bases between the two ends. Germline assignment: CDR1 MNHEY and CDR2 SVGAGI. This CDR3 has 13 residues. CDR3 sequence (DNA): TGTGCCAGCAGTTACTCTGAGGGATATGGCTACACCTTC. Translated, it gives CASSYSEGYGYTF.

V and J are TRBV6-5 and TRBJ2-7; D is possibly TRBD1 or TRBD2 (5 bases each). This CDR3 is built from 15 residues. The V end was cut by 2 bases, the J end by 2 bases, with 13 bases between. CDR1 and CDR2 from the germline V gene are MNHEY and SVGAGI. The CDR3 loop reads CASSYGTPRPYEQYF. Here the CDR3 DNA reads TGTGCCAGCAGTTACGGGACCCCTCGGCCCTACGAGCAGTACTTC.

On this clone itself: The same CDR3 arises from other DNA sequences in this sample as well. V and J are TRBV4-1 and TRBJ1-1; TRBD1 matches 8 bases. The CDR3 has 15 amino acids. The V segment lost 3 bases and the J segment 0 bases; nucleotides outside the gene matches: 3. Germline-derived CDR1 and CDR2 are MGHRA and YSYEKL. The CDR3 sequence is CASSQRTGLNTEAFF. In DNA form, the CDR3 reads TGCGCCAGCAGCCAGAGGACAGGGTTGAACACTGAAGCTTTCTTT.

This chain joins TRBV30 and TRBJ2-7; D not resolved. Trimming took off 3 bases at V and 0 bases at J, with 6 bases between the two ends. The CDR3 is made up of 12 amino acids. Germline V CDR1 and CDR2: GTSNPN, SVGIG (reference sequence). CDR3 bases: TGTGCCTGGAGCGCGAACTCCTACGAGCAGTACTTC. Translating gives CAWSANSYEQYF.

For this clone: This CDR3 is also generated by other DNA sequences in the sample. V is TRBV9 and J is TRBJ1-3, with D possibly matching TRBD1 (6 bases). The CDR3 has 15 amino acids. V lost 2 bases, J lost 1 base, and 10 bases lay in between. CDR1 is SGDLS and CDR2 is YYNGEE in the germline V gene. CDR3 in amino acids: CASSVRGESGNTIYF. In DNA form, the CDR3 reads TGTGCCAGCAGCGTCAGGGGTGAATCTGGAAACACCATATATTTT.

Note on this clone: The sample has other DNA sequences that encode this CDR3 too. This chain links TRBV4-1 with TRBJ2-7; D uncertain. Germline V gene lookup returns CDR1 MGHRA and CDR2 YSYEKL. CDR3 length: 13 amino acids. Deletions cut 0 bases from V and 4 bases from J, with 7 bases between. The CDR3: CASSQEGTYEQYF. The CDR3, as DNA: TGCGCCAGCAGCCAAGAGGGCACTTACGAGCAGTACTTC.

The rearrangement links TRBV4-3 to TRBJ2-1; D unclear. V was trimmed by 0 bases and J by 1 base, leaving 7 bases between them. Germline-derived CDR1 and CDR2 are LGHNA and YSLEER. The CDR3 loop spans 15 amino acids. DNA for the CDR3: TGCGCCAGCAGCCAAGATAAGGGTTCCTACAATGAGCAGTTCTTC. Translation gives CASSQDKGSYNEQFF.

About this clone: Other nucleotide sequences in the sample specify the same CDR3. The gene calls are TRBV6-5 and TRBJ2-5, with 7 nucleotides matching TRBD1. The CDR3 covers 13 residues. The germline V gene encodes CDR1 MNHEY and CDR2 SVGAGI. V shed 3 bases and J 3 bases; nucleotides not matched to a gene: 1. CDR3 coding DNA: TGTGCCAGCAGTTATACAGGGGAAGAGACCCAGTACTTC. As protein: CASSYTGEETQYF.

In its sample, this clone was seen once. This sample also contains other DNA sequences that code for the same CDR3. The rearrangement uses TRBV7-9 and TRBJ2-3; 14 nucleotides match TRBD2. Trimming removed 4 bases from V and 1 base from J; junction bases left unmatched: 1. There are 16 residues in the CDR3. CDR1 SEHNR and CDR2 FQNEAQ come from the germline V gene (reference sequence). The CDR3 reads CASSWGLAGGTDTQYF. The CDR3 DNA is TGTGCCAGCAGCTGGGGACTAGCGGGAGGCACAGATACGCAGTATTTT.

The rearrangement joins TRBV11-2 to TRBJ2-3; no firm D call. V lost 5 bases to trimming and J lost 2 bases, with 5 bases between them. The CDR3 is 12 amino acids. The germline gives CDR1 SGHAT, CDR2 FQNNGV. The CDR3 DNA is TGTGCCAGCAGCACTCACACAGATACGCAGTATTTT. It specifies CASSTHTDTQYF.

This clone was seen only a few times. V usage is TRBV11-2 and J usage is TRBJ1-1; 7 nucleotides agree with TRBD1. Trimming at V came to 5 bases and at J to 6 bases, leaving 9 bases not matched to a gene. The CDR3 loop spans 14 amino acids. CDR1 is SGHAT and CDR2 is FQNNGV in the germline V gene. The CDR3 protein is CASSQGGGFPEAFF. The DNA for the CDR3 is TGTGCCAGCAGCCAAGGAGGGGGCTTCCCTGAAGCTTTCTTT.

V gene TRBV7-8 combines with J gene TRBJ2-7; D is possibly TRBD1 or TRBD2 (5 bases each). The CDR3 consists of 15 residues. V lost 1 base to trimming and J lost 3 bases, with 13 bases between them. In germline, CDR1 is SGHVS, CDR2 FQNEAQ. The CDR3 reads CASSLGGDGVYEQYF. The CDR3, as DNA: TGTGCCAGCAGCTTAGGAGGGGACGGGGTCTACGAGCAGTACTTC.

This chain connects TRBV27 to TRBJ2-2; D is undetermined. Per germline, CDR1 MNHEY and CDR2 SMNVEV (reference sequence). Trimming left V 0 bases short and J 0 bases short, with 20 bases between. CDR3 length equals 20 residues. CDR3 DNA: TGTGCCAGCAGTTTATCCAACCCGCTCCGGCAGGTAGCGAACACCGGGGAGCTGTTTTTT. The encoded protein is CASSLSNPLRQVANTGELFF.

A word on this clone: Other DNA sequences in this sample translate to the same CDR3. The chain employs TRBV7-9 and TRBJ2-3, with a tentative D call TRBD2 (5 bases). With 4 bases removed from V and 0 bases from J, the gap between germline ends came to 8 bases. CDR1 and CDR2 (germline): SEHNR, FQNEAQ (reference sequence). The CDR3 totals 14 residues. CDR3 sequence reads: CASSSSGSTDTQYF. In nucleotides, the CDR3 is TGTGCCAGCAGCTCCTCGGGGAGCACAGATACGCAGTATTTT.

The chain recombines TRBV6-5 with TRBJ2-7; 7 nucleotides match TRBD2. The CDR3 is 13 amino acids. The junction had 4 bases not matched to a gene; V was cut back by 2 bases and J by 6 bases. The germline CDR1 and CDR2 sequences are MNHEY and SVGAGI. CDR3 nucleotide sequence: TGTGCCAGCAGTTACCCGGGGGGTCGCGAGCAGTACTTC. This encodes CASSYPGGREQYF.